Presented here are 16 T cell receptor beta chains from one specimen sequenced in a study of blood T cells in healthy people across ages. Next came a second PCR, run for about 7 to 12 cycles, which used a sample-barcoded 5' primer along with a J-beta primer mix. TCRdb redid the calling of the 5' RACE reads with MiXCR, one entry per CDR3 protein. The data show 800,000 or so distinct CDR3 sequences, 20% to 30% seen once. A further study also used this sample, focusing on T cells of mothers and their children.

Sequencing input: blood. The receptors were gathered from a boy aged 5-17 years in good health.

J is TRBJ2-1 and V is TRBV5-1; tentatively, D is TRBD1 or TRBD2 (5 bases each). The CDR3 runs to 13 residues. CDR1 and CDR2 from the germline V gene are SGHRS and YFSETQ. Trimming shortened V by 4 bases and J by 9 bases, and 14 bases separated the two germline ends. Here the CDR3 DNA reads TGCGCCAGCAGCGCCGGGACGGGCTTTGAGCAGTTCTTC. Translating it yields CASSAGTGFEQFF.

The chain links TRBV20-1 to TRBJ1-1; D gene unclear. The CDR3 consists of 13 residues. The V and J ends lost 6 bases and 0 bases respectively, with 11 bases between them. The germline gives CDR1 DFQATT, CDR2 SNEGSKA (reference sequence). The CDR3 DNA reads as TGCAGTGCCCCCCGCGCCCTGAACACTGAAGCTTTCTTT. Translation: CSAPRALNTEAFF.

The chain is built from TRBV7-6 and TRBJ2-1; 9 bases line up with TRBD2. The junction had 9 bases not matched to a gene; V was cut back by 5 bases and J by 1 base. Germline loops: CDR1 SGHVS, CDR2 FNYEAQ. The CDR3 runs to 17 residues. CDR3 in DNA: TGTGCCAGCAGCCTAAAACTAGCGGGCCTATCCTACAATGAGCAGTTCTTC. This encodes CASSLKLAGLSYNEQFF.

The sample holds many counts of this clonotype. The chain joins TRBV6-2 or TRBV6-3 to TRBJ2-7, with D possibly TRBD1 on 7 matching bases. The CDR3 length is 17 residues. Trimming stripped 2 bases from V and 2 bases from J, with 19 bases between. Germline CDR1 MNHEY, CDR2 SVGEGT. The CDR3 bases are TGTGCCAGCAGTTACCGCGGGACAGAGCAAAACGCCTACGAGCAGTACTTC. Amino acids: CASSYRGTEQNAYEQYF.

The chain joins TRBV5-1 to TRBJ2-3; D not certain. CDR1 SGHRS and CDR2 YFSETQ come from the germline V gene. The germline V and J ends were trimmed by 0 bases and 3 bases, with 17 bases remaining between them. This CDR3 is 17 amino acids long. The chain's CDR3 is CASSLAGRRPPTDTQYF. The CDR3 bases are TGCGCCAGCAGCTTGGCCGGGCGTAGACCCCCTACAGATACGCAGTATTTT.

The gene calls are TRBV27 and TRBJ1-5; weak D call: TRBD1 (6 bases). Germline-derived CDR1 and CDR2 are MNHEY and SMNVEV (reference sequence). CDR3 size: 15 residues. The V and J ends lost 3 bases and 5 bases respectively, with 14 bases between them. CDR3 in DNA: TGTGCCAGCAGTTTGTATTCCAGGGGCGATCAGCCCCAGCATTTT. Translated: CASSLYSRGDQPQHF.

This clonotype was recorded a few times. J is TRBJ2-5 and V is TRBV7-8; 10 nucleotides align to TRBD2. The J call may be in error: the DNA end matches TRBJ2-7 better. This CDR3 spans 16 amino acids. Germline values: CDR1 SGHVS, CDR2 FQNEAQ. The CDR3 sequence: CASSLGLAGPVYEQYF. The CDR3 DNA sequence: TGTGCCAGCAGCTTAGGACTAGCGGGTCCGGTCTACGAGCAGTACTTC.

The J gene is TRBJ2-3, the V gene TRBV29-1; 8 bases are a match to TRBD2. V shed 0 bases, J shed 9 bases, and the junction held 8 bases outside the gene matches. The CDR3 contains 14 residues. CDR1 and CDR2 (germline): SQVTM, ANQGSEA. For the CDR3, the DNA is TGCAGCGTTGAAGATCCGGAGGGACTAGTAACGCAGTATTTT. This sequence encodes CSVEDPEGLVTQYF.

The chain carries TRBV7-3 and TRBJ2-5; 9 nucleotides align to TRBD1. Germline V gene lookup returns CDR1 SGHTA and CDR2 FQGTGA. J was trimmed by 5 bases and V by 2 bases; bases with no gene match: 6. The CDR3 extends over 15 amino acids. This CDR3 reads CASSLGTGISETQYF. The CDR3 DNA sequence: TGTGCCAGCAGCTTAGGGACAGGGATTTCGGAGACCCAGTACTTC.

The V and J genes are TRBV9 and TRBJ2-4, with D perhaps TRBD1 or TRBD2 (6 bases each). Trimming took off 3 bases at V and 0 bases at J, with 13 bases between the two ends. The V gene's germline CDR1 is SGDLS and CDR2 YYNGEE. CDR3 length: 16 residues. The DNA of the CDR3 is TGTGCCAGCAGCGGGGACTCGGGGGCAGCCAAAAACATTCAGTACTTC. This gives the protein CASSGDSGAAKNIQYF.

The chain uses TRBV28 and TRBJ2-1; TRBD2 matches 9 bases. V lost 2 bases to trimming and J lost 1 base; unmatched junction nucleotides: 3. This CDR3 is built from 16 residues. Looked up from germline, CDR1 is MDHEN and CDR2 is SYDVKM. The DNA for the CDR3 is TGTGCCAGCAGTTTAAGTGCGGGGGGGTCCTACAATGAGCAGTTCTTC. Protein: CASSLSAGGSYNEQFF.

The chain couples TRBV6-5 to TRBJ2-7; TRBD1 aligns across 8 bases. Germline CDR1 reads MNHEY; CDR2 reads SVGAGI. Trimming removed 2 bases from V and 6 bases from J; junction bases left unmatched: 3. The CDR3 sequence is 13 residues long. The CDR3 region has the DNA TGTGCCAGCAGTTACGACAGGGGTCTCGAGCAGTACTTC. Encoded protein: CASSYDRGLEQYF.

This clonotype has just a few counts. The chain is built from TRBV27 and TRBJ2-5; 7 bases are a match to TRBD2. Germline-derived CDR1 and CDR2 are MNHEY and SMNVEV (reference sequence). Losses at the gene ends were 6 bases for V and 2 bases for J; bases not matched to a gene: 9. This CDR3 comprises 15 residues. This CDR3 is CASSLNRDYQETQYF. The CDR3 region has the DNA TGTGCCAGCAGCCTGAACCGGGACTATCAAGAGACCCAGTACTTC.

This clonotype was detected once. This chain joins TRBV4-3 and TRBJ1-2, with TRBD1 matching over 9 bases. There are 15 residues in the CDR3. The V segment lost 1 base and the J segment 7 bases; nucleotides outside the gene matches: 7. CDR1 and CDR2 from the germline V gene are LGHNA and YSLEER. The CDR3 sequence is CASSQAPGQGLGYTF. As DNA, the CDR3 is TGCGCCAGCAGCCAAGCTCCGGGACAGGGACTTGGCTACACCTTC.

This clonotype came up a few times. The V call is TRBV7-2, the J call TRBJ2-1, with 8 bases matching TRBD1. This CDR3 spans 15 amino acids. Germline lookup yields CDR1 SGHTA and CDR2 FQGNSA. The ends lost 4 bases at V and 6 bases at J; junction bases unmatched: 8. The CDR3 region is CASSYSGQAPNEQFF. The DNA of the CDR3 is TGTGCCAGCAGCTACTCGGGACAGGCCCCCAATGAGCAGTTCTTC. Filled out from reference TRBV7-2 and TRBJ2-1, the complete variable domain reads GAGVSQSPSNKVTEKGKDVELRCDPISGHTALYWYRQSLGQGLEFLIYFQGNSAPDKSGLPSDRFSAERTGGSVSTLTIQRTQQEDSAVYLCASSYSGQAPNEQFFGPGTRLTVL.

V gene TRBV27 combines with J gene TRBJ1-1; D is ambiguous. The CDR3 is 15 residues long. Deletions cut 0 bases from V and 0 bases from J, with 8 bases between. Germline V gene data show CDR1 as MNHEY and CDR2 as SMNVEV (reference sequence). The DNA of the CDR3 is TGTGCCAGCAGTTTATCGATGCTCATGAACACTGAAGCTTTCTTT. It specifies CASSLSMLMNTEAFF.